The 30 T cell receptor beta chains reported below all come from one sample, sequenced in a study of shared clonotypes between healthy human individuals. The data were produced by immunoSEQ multiplex PCR, yet TCRdb's version contains in-frame clones alone and is incomplete. Altogether 2 million to 3 million clones are present, 93% being singletons, with the ten largest covering about 0.38%. Sequencing was performed on naive CD4+ T cells from PBMCs. Subset reported: CD45RA+ positively selected. The origin of the receptors is a man between 18 and 35 years old in good health. Some clones in this sample may be carry-over from other donors' samples.

The chain links TRBV2 to TRBJ1-4, with TRBD1 identical over 9 bases. Germline V gene sequence: CDR1 SNHLY, CDR2 FYNNEI. The CDR3 extends over 14 amino acids. Trimming cost V 6 bases and J 8 bases; bases outside gene matches: 7. The CDR3 spells CASSTDRGEEKLFF. The CDR3 DNA reads TGTGCCAGCAGCACGGACAGGGGAGAGGAAAAACTGTTTTTT. Based on the CDR3 plus reference TRBV2 and TRBJ1-4, the full variable domain is EPEVTQTPSHQVTQMGQEVILRCVPISNHLYFYWYRQILGQKVEFLVSFYNNEISEKSEIFDDQFSVERPDGSNFTLKIRSTKLEDSAMYFCASSTDRGEEKLFFGSGTQLSVL.

This chain's CDR3 is CSASTGFGYTF. The CDR3 coding sequence is TGCAGTGCCTCGACCGGGTTTGGCTACACCTTC. The J gene is TRBJ1-2, the V gene TRBV20-1; the D is unclear. V lost 6 bases and J lost 7, with 12 bases in between. CDR3 length equals 11 residues. Germline V lookup: CDR1 DFQATT, CDR2 SNEGSKA (reference sequence).

This chain links TRBV29-1 with TRBJ2-7; maybe TRBD1 (6 bases). The germline CDR1 and CDR2 sequences are SQVTM and ANQGSEA. The CDR3 length is 13 residues. The germline V and J ends were trimmed by 6 bases and 3 bases, with 15 bases remaining between them. CDR3 sequence (DNA): TGCAGCGTCGGACAGTCTACATACTACGAGCAGTACTTC. It translates to CSVGQSTYYEQYF.

This chain links TRBV29-1 with TRBJ2-1; tentatively, D is TRBD1 (6 bases). This CDR3 has 14 amino acids. Germline CDR1 and CDR2: SQVTM and ANQGSEA. V was shortened by 6 bases and J by 5 bases, with 17 bases between the two germline ends. The CDR3 sequence: CSVGGQSVHNEQFF. DNA for the CDR3: TGCAGCGTCGGAGGACAGTCCGTGCACAATGAGCAGTTCTTC.

The sample holds one count of this clone. Other DNA sequences in the sample encode the same CDR3. J is TRBJ1-1 and V is TRBV5-4, with a weak D call TRBD1 (5 bases). The germline CDR1 and CDR2 sequences are SGHNT and YYREEE (reference sequence). This CDR3 has 14 amino acids. V was clipped by 4 bases and J by 2 bases, with 12 bases between them. The chain's CDR3 is CASSPSGANTEAFF. CDR3 bases: TGTGCCAGCAGCCCCTCTGGGGCTAACACTGAAGCTTTCTTT. The whole variable domain, remainder taken from reference TRBV5-4 and TRBJ1-1, is ETGVTQSPTHLIKTRGQQVTLRCSSQSGHNTVSWYQQALGQGPQFIFQYYREEENGRGNFPPRFSGLQFPNYSSELNVNALELDDSALYLCASSPSGANTEAFFGQGTRLTVV.

The V call is TRBV7-9, the J call TRBJ1-2; 9 positions match TRBD1. The V and J ends lost 7 bases and 4 bases, in that order; junction bases with no gene match: 13. CDR1 is SEHNR and CDR2 is FQNEAQ in the germline V gene (reference sequence). The CDR3 runs 16 residues. CDR3 in amino acids: CASTSFRDRDIYGYTF. CDR3 nucleotides: TGTGCCAGCACTTCCTTCCGGGACAGGGATATCTATGGCTACACCTTC.

The chain links TRBV2 to TRBJ1-5; 12 bases fit TRBD1. The V and J ends lost 7 bases and 4 bases, in that order; junction bases with no gene match: 11. CDR1 is SNHLY and CDR2 is FYNNEI in the germline V gene. This CDR3 has 17 amino acids. CDR3 DNA sequence: TGTGCCAGCATGTCCGGGACAGGGGGCCGGTGGAATCAGCCCCAGCATTTT. This translates into CASMSGTGGRWNQPQHF.

The chain combines TRBV7-2 with TRBJ2-7; perhaps TRBD2 as D (5 bases). V lost 1 base and J 0 bases, leaving 10 bases between the germline ends. Per the germline V gene, CDR1 is SGHTA and CDR2 is FQGNSA. This CDR3 has 15 residues. As DNA, the CDR3 is TGTGCCAGCAGCTTAGGCCGGGAAAGCTCCTACGAGCAGTACTTC. This gives the protein CASSLGRESSYEQYF.

This clone was counted once. Germline and junction disagree at one end, which may indicate a read error. The chain has TRBV10-3 and TRBJ1-5, with D unresolved. The CDR3 contains 13 residues. Germline V gene lookup returns CDR1 ENHRY and CDR2 SYGVKD. The CDR3 DNA reads as TGTACCATCAGTGTCAGAGTCAATCAGCCCCAGCATTTT. The encoded protein is CTISVRVNQPQHF.

The V and J genes are TRBV5-4 and TRBJ1-1; 8 nucleotides align to TRBD1. The CDR3 is 14 residues long. Trimming at V came to 4 bases and at J to 7 bases, leaving 9 bases not matched to a gene. CDR1 is SGHNT, CDR2 YYREEE, per germline (reference sequence). The CDR3 protein is CASSAEGQANEAFF. The DNA for the CDR3 is TGTGCCAGCAGCGCAGAGGGACAGGCGAATGAAGCTTTCTTT.

A note on this clone: The sample contains more than one DNA sequence encoding this CDR3. The chain is built from TRBV28 and TRBJ2-7, with D possibly being TRBD2 (6 bases). Germline V gives CDR1 MDHEN, CDR2 SYDVKM. V lost 8 bases and J 3 bases, leaving 11 bases between the germline ends. The CDR3 covers 12 residues. Here the CDR3 DNA reads TGTGCCAGCCGCCCCGGGGGCTACGAGCAGTACTTC. Amino acids: CASRPGGYEQYF. Complete variable domain (other parts from reference TRBV28 and TRBJ2-7): DVKVTQSSRYLVKRTGEKVFLECVQDMDHENMFWYRQDPGLGLRLIYFSYDVKMKEKGDIPEGYSVSREKKERFSLILESASTNQTSMYLCASRPGGYEQYFGPGTRLTVT.

The chain couples TRBV28 to TRBJ2-5; 7 bases are shared with TRBD2. The J segment lost 4 bases and the V segment lost 1 base, leaving 9 bases of the junction unmatched. This CDR3 is built from 16 residues. Per the germline V gene, CDR1 is MDHEN and CDR2 is SYDVKM. The CDR3 region has the DNA TGTGCCAGCAGTTTATCCCAAGCGGGATCACGAGAGACCCAGTACTTC. Its translation: CASSLSQAGSRETQYF.

The CDR3 DNA reads as TGCGCCAGCAGGGATGACACTAACTATGGCTACACCTTC. The encoded protein is CASRDDTNYGYTF. The genes are TRBV5-1 and TRBJ1-2; D remains ambiguous. V shed 5 bases and J shed 0 bases, with 8 bases lying between them. Per germline, CDR1 SGHRS and CDR2 YFSETQ. This CDR3 has 13 residues.

The chain recombines TRBV27 with TRBJ1-6, with a possible D match to TRBD1 (5 bases). The CDR3 runs 19 residues. Looked up from germline, CDR1 is MNHEY and CDR2 is SMNVEV (reference sequence). The V end was cut by 1 base, the J end by 10 bases, with 26 bases between. DNA for the CDR3: TGTGCCAGCAGTTTATTGCTTGGGACCTCCGGTCCCGTGAGGTCACCCCTCCACTTT. It specifies CASSLLLGTSGPVRSPLHF.

This clone has only a few counts. This chain links TRBV2 with TRBJ1-1; 10 positions match TRBD1. From germline, CDR1 is SNHLY and CDR2 FYNNEI. The J segment lost 5 bases and the V segment lost 5 bases, leaving 11 bases of the junction unmatched. The CDR3 has 16 residues. CDR3 in amino acids: CASSPRQGAPVTEAFF. The CDR3 region has the DNA TGTGCCAGCAGTCCCAGACAGGGGGCCCCTGTGACTGAAGCTTTCTTT.

This sequence joins TRBV18 and TRBJ1-1; TRBD1 matches at 8 bases. The CDR3 covers 16 residues. J gave up 2 bases and V 4 bases, and 9 bases lay outside the gene matches. The germline V gene has CDR1 KGHSH and CDR2 LQKENI. CDR3 protein: CASSRIGTGPNTEAFF. The CDR3, as DNA: TGTGCCAGCTCACGAATCGGGACAGGACCTAACACTGAAGCTTTCTTT.

The rearrangement links TRBV11-3 to TRBJ2-1; weak D call: TRBD2 (5 bases). Germline loops: CDR1 SGHNT, CDR2 YENEEA. CDR3 length: 16 amino acids. Trimming took 5 bases from V and 10 from J, leaving 24 bases between them. This CDR3 reads CASSPGVELVFAEQFF. As DNA, the CDR3 is TGTGCCAGCAGCCCCGGGGTCGAGTTAGTTTTCGCAGAGCAGTTCTTC.

This sequence joins TRBV19 and TRBJ1-2; no reliable D call. V was trimmed by 11 bases and J by 0 bases, leaving 13 bases between them. Germline assignment: CDR1 LNHDA and CDR2 SQIVND (reference sequence). The CDR3 contains 13 residues. CDR3 bases: TGTGCCTGCTCACCCATAGCTAACTATGGCTACACCTTC. This gives the protein CACSPIANYGYTF.

This clone was counted a few times. CDR3 region: CASSFMDREYGYTF. The CDR3 bases are TGTGCCAGCAGCTTCATGGACAGGGAATATGGCTACACCTTC. The chain joins TRBV2 to TRBJ1-2, with TRBD1 matching over 8 bases. Germline CDR1 SNHLY, CDR2 FYNNEI. V was clipped by 6 bases and J by 5 bases; unmatched bases: 8. CDR3 size: 14 residues. The variable domain in full, completed from reference TRBV2 and TRBJ1-2, reads EPEVTQTPSHQVTQMGQEVILRCVPISNHLYFYWYRQILGQKVEFLVSFYNNEISEKSEIFDDQFSVERPDGSNFTLKIRSTKLEDSAMYFCASSFMDREYGYTFGSGTRLTVV.

This clone was seen a single time. An end of the junction does not agree with germline; a read error may underlie this. CDR3 loop: CASSLDPARSSSRVF. The CDR3 region has the DNA TGTGCCAGCAGCTTAGATCCCGCGAGAAGTTCGAGCCGGGTCTTC. V usage is TRBV11-2 and J usage is TRBJ2-1; D not certain. This CDR3 has 15 amino acids. Germline V lookup: CDR1 SGHAT, CDR2 FQNNGV.

This clone was detected once. In nucleotides, the CDR3 is TGTGCCAGCTCACCACAGGACGGAGCGGGGTACGAGCAGTACTTC. It is translated as CASSPQDGAGYEQYF. V gene TRBV18 combines with J gene TRBJ2-7; 7 bases align to TRBD2. This CDR3 has 15 residues. J lost 4 bases, V lost 1 base, and 7 bases had no gene match. Germline V CDR1 and CDR2: KGHSH, LQKENI.

This rearrangement joins TRBV27 to TRBJ2-7, with D tentatively TRBD1 (5 bases). The germline V gene has CDR1 MNHEY and CDR2 SMNVEV (reference sequence). Trimming took 2 bases from V and 1 from J, leaving 12 bases between them. This CDR3 has 15 amino acids. The CDR3 spells CASSLQGAGSYEQYF. As DNA, the CDR3 is TGTGCCAGCAGTTTACAGGGTGCCGGATCCTACGAGCAGTACTTC.

Here the CDR3 reads CASSPPRGQGTEAFF. The CDR3 bases are TGTGCCAGCTCACCACCGAGGGGGCAGGGAACTGAAGCTTTCTTT. The chain couples TRBV18 to TRBJ1-1; 7 bases are shared with TRBD1. V lost 0 bases to trimming and J lost 5 bases; unmatched junction nucleotides: 6. Per germline, CDR1 KGHSH and CDR2 LQKENI. The length of the CDR3 is 15 residues.

The chain employs TRBV18 and TRBJ2-7; either TRBD1 or TRBD2 may supply D (5 bases each). Germline V gene lookup returns CDR1 KGHSH and CDR2 LQKENI. This CDR3 region has 12 residues. Trimming cost V 4 bases and J 10 bases, with 14 bases left between them. In nucleotides, the CDR3 is TGTGCCAGCTCACGGTCTGGGGACCGCCAGTACTTC. Protein product: CASSRSGDRQYF. Supplemented by reference TRBV18 and TRBJ2-7, the full variable domain reads NAGVMQNPRHLVRRRGQEARLRCSPMKGHSHVYWYRQLPEEGLKFMVYLQKENIIDESGMPKERFSAEFPKEGPSILRIQQVVRGDSAAYFCASSRSGDRQYFGPGTRLTVT.

This clone has only one observation. This chain joins TRBV28 and TRBJ2-1; D is undetermined. CDR1 and CDR2 from the germline V gene are MDHEN and SYDVKM. V lost 3 bases to trimming and J lost 8 bases, with 11 bases between them. This CDR3 has 13 residues. The CDR3 loop reads CASSFSNSYEQFF. DNA of the CDR3: TGTGCCAGCAGTTTTTCCAATAGCTATGAGCAGTTCTTC.

This chain links TRBV5-4 with TRBJ2-1; TRBD1 might be the D (7 bases). The V and J ends lost 4 bases and 1 base respectively, with 15 bases between them. In germline, CDR1 is SGHNT, CDR2 YYREEE (reference sequence). The CDR3 loop spans 16 amino acids. In nucleotides, the CDR3 is TGTGCCAGCAGCCACAAACAGGGGAGGTCCTACAATGAGCAGTTCTTC. It translates to CASSHKQGRSYNEQFF.

Of note for this clone: This sample includes further DNA sequences coding for the same CDR3. J is TRBJ2-5 and V is TRBV20-1, with no clear D. The V and J ends lost 4 bases and 4 bases respectively, with 7 bases between them. The CDR3 is 11 amino acids. The germline V gene encodes CDR1 DFQATT and CDR2 SNEGSKA (reference sequence). CDR3 in amino acids: CSATGGETQYF. The CDR3 nucleotides read TGCAGTGCTACTGGTGGAGAGACCCAGTACTTC.

As for this clone: Other DNA sequences in this specimen translate into the identical CDR3. The genes are TRBV9 and TRBJ2-3, with D possibly TRBD2 on 5 matching bases. The V end was cut by 0 bases, the J end by 1 base, with 6 bases between. Germline loops: CDR1 SGDLS, CDR2 YYNGEE. The length of the CDR3 is 14 residues. CDR3 in DNA: TGTGCCAGCAGCGTAGTGGAGGGCACAGATACGCAGTATTTT. Its translation: CASSVVEGTDTQYF.

This chain links TRBV5-1 with TRBJ2-1; 15 bases line up with TRBD2. With 5 bases clipped from V and 0 bases from J, the junction kept 6 bases outside the gene matches. From germline, CDR1 is SGHRS and CDR2 YFSETQ. The CDR3 has 18 residues. CDR3 nucleotide sequence: TGCGCCAGCAGGATAGGACTAGCGGGAGGGTCCTCCTACAATGAGCAGTTCTTC. It is translated as CASRIGLAGGSSYNEQFF.

The gene calls are TRBV7-2 and TRBJ2-7; 15 bases are a match to TRBD2. The CDR3 is 16 residues long. Germline V gene data show CDR1 as SGHTA and CDR2 as FQGNSA. The V gene end was trimmed by 3 bases and the J gene end by 4 bases; junction bases not matched to a gene: 4. The CDR3 DNA sequence: TGTGCCAGCAGCTTCGGACTAGCGGGAGGGGGGTACGAGCAGTACTTC. This sequence encodes CASSFGLAGGGYEQYF.